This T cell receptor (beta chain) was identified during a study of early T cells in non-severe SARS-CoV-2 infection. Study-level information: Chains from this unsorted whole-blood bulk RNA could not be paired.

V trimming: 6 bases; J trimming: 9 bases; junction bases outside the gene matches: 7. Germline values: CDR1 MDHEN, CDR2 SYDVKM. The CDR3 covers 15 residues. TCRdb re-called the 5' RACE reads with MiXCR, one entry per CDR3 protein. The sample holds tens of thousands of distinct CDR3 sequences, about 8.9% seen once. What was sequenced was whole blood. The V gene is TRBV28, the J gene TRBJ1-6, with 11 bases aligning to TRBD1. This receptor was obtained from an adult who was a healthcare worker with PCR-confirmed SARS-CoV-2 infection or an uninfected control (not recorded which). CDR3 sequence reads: CASSWGQGGISPLHF. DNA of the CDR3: TGTGCCAGCAGCTGGGGACAGGGGGGAATTTCACCCCTCCACTTT.